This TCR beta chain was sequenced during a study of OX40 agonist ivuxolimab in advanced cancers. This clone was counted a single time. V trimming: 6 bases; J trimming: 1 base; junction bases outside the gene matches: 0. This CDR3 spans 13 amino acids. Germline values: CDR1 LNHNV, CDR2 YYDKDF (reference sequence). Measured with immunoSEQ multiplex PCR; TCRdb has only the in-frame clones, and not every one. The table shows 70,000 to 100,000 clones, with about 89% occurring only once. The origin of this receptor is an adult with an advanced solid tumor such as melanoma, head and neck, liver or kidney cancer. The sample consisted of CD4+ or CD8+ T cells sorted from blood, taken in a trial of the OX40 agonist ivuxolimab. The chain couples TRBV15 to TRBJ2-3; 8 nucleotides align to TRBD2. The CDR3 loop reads CATRTSGTDTQYF. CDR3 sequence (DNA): TGTGCCACCAGGACTAGCGGCACAGATACGCAGTATTTT.